The subject of this entry is one T cell receptor (beta chain). With the 5' RACE reads reprocessed, TCRdb shows one record per CDR3 protein and no DNA. The sample totals 330,000 or so distinct CDR3 sequences. The data are from a study of monozygotic twins with inflammatory bowel disease. Germline assignment: CDR1 MDHEN and CDR2 SYDVKM. The CDR3 is made up of 14 amino acids. This receptor was taken from a human donor with ulcerative colitis or Crohn's disease, or a healthy co-twin of an affected twin (not recorded which). The rearrangement joins TRBV28 to TRBJ1-5. The specimen sequenced was blood. The CDR3 spells CASSAGGVNQPQHF. Using reference TRBV28 and TRBJ1-5 for the parts outside the CDR3, the full variable domain is DVKVTQSSRYLVKRTGEKVFLECVQDMDHENMFWYRQDPGLGLRLIYFSYDVKMKEKGDIPEGYSVSREKKERFSLILESASTNQTSMYLCASSAGGVNQPQHFGDGTRLSIL.